Below are 25 T cell receptor beta chains sequenced from a single sample in a study of blood T cell repertoires in COVID-19. Method: immunoSEQ multiplex PCR; TCRdb's copy keeps in-frame clones and lacks some. This sample has some 150,000 clones; approximately 86% occur once, and the top ten carry about 8%. Sequencing was carried out using peripheral blood. The source of these receptors is a woman in her sixties or seventies with acute or convalescent COVID-19.

This chain connects TRBV1 to TRBJ2-3; TRBD2 is the table's D call and was not checked against the DNA. TRBV1 is a pseudogene locus. The CDR3 spans 15 residues. This chain's CDR3 is CTSSQVDLYTDTQYF. CDR3 nucleotide sequence: TGCACCAGCAGCCAAGTTGACTTATACACAGATACGCAGTATTTT.

There are a few counts of this clone. The rearrangement links TRBV12-5 to TRBJ1-3; D is possibly TRBD1 (5 bases). The CDR3 is 15 residues long. The V end was cut by 1 base, the J end by 3 bases, with 10 bases between. From germline, CDR1 is LGHNT and CDR2 FRNRAP. This CDR3 is CASGLGAGYGNTIYF. In nucleotides, the CDR3 is TGTGCTAGTGGTTTGGGGGCAGGGTATGGAAACACCATATATTTT.

The rearrangement joins TRBV14 to TRBJ1-1; D gene unclear. Trimming took 0 bases from V and 0 from J, leaving 8 bases between them. The CDR3 has 15 residues. CDR1 and CDR2 from the germline V gene are SGHDN and FVKESK. The CDR3 sequence: CASSQEVLMNTEAFF. The CDR3 DNA is TGTGCCAGCAGCCAAGAGGTTCTAATGAACACTGAAGCTTTCTTT.

The CDR3 nucleotides are TGTGCCAGCAGCTTAGAGACTAGCGGGGGGGCGAAGTACAATGAGCAGTTCTTC. It encodes CASSLETSGGAKYNEQFF. The chain uses TRBV11-3 and TRBJ2-1; 14 positions agree with TRBD2. Germline CDR1 SGHNT, CDR2 YENEEA. There are 18 residues in the CDR3. V shed 0 bases and J 4 bases; nucleotides not matched to a gene: 5.

The chain uses TRBV5-1 and TRBJ2-2; 8 bases are shared with TRBD2. V lost 3 bases, J lost 0 bases, and 1 base stayed unmatched. Germline CDR1 and CDR2: SGHRS and YFSETQ. The CDR3 totals 15 residues. CDR3 sequence reads: CASSWGLANTGELFF. The CDR3 nucleotides are TGCGCCAGCAGCTGGGGACTAGCGAACACCGGGGAGCTGTTTTTT.

V and J are TRBV27 and TRBJ1-4, with 10 bases matching TRBD1. From germline, CDR1 is MNHEY and CDR2 SMNVEV (reference sequence). This CDR3 is built from 19 residues. Trimming removed 0 bases from V and 6 bases from J; junction bases left unmatched: 13. This CDR3 reads CASSLSIGDRGLSYEKLFF. The CDR3 DNA follows: TGTGCCAGCAGTTTATCGATCGGGGACAGGGGCCTTAGTTATGAAAAACTGTTTTTT.

The V gene is TRBV3-1 (or the pseudogene TRBV3-2), the J gene TRBJ1-3, with unresolved D. Germline loops: CDR1 LGHDT, CDR2 YNNKEL (reference sequence). Trimming cost V 1 base and J 5 bases, with 12 bases left between them. This CDR3 spans 15 amino acids. CDR3 DNA: TGTGCCAGCAGCCAAGGAAGAAACAGTAGAAACACCATATATTTT. This encodes CASSQGRNSRNTIYF.

The V call is TRBV6-1, the J call TRBJ2-1; D perhaps matches TRBD2 (6 bases). V lost 3 bases and J lost 4, with 13 bases in between. The CDR3 extends over 15 amino acids. Germline V CDR1 and CDR2: MNHNS, SASEGT. The CDR3 nucleotides read TGTGCCAGCAGTGATTTGGGACGGGGGTACAATGAGCAGTTCTTC. Translated: CASSDLGRGYNEQFF.

This clone has more than one count but fewer than ten. The chain combines TRBV5-1 with TRBJ1-2, with 7 bases identical to TRBD1. CDR3 length: 14 residues. The J segment lost 7 bases and the V segment lost 4 bases, leaving 10 bases of the junction unmatched. Looked up from germline, CDR1 is SGHRS and CDR2 is YFSETQ. Here the CDR3 DNA reads TGCGCCAGCAGCCTGGGACAGTTGGGGGGTGGCTACACCTTC. It codes for CASSLGQLGGGYTF.

The CDR3 spells CASSAEADPTDTQYF. In nucleotides, the CDR3 is TGTGCCAGCAGCGCCGAAGCGGATCCCACAGATACGCAGTATTTT. The V call is TRBV9, the J call TRBJ2-3, with D possibly TRBD2 on 5 matching bases. The V gene's germline CDR1 is SGDLS and CDR2 YYNGEE. The V end was cut by 3 bases, the J end by 2 bases, with 13 bases between. This CDR3 is built from 15 residues.

The chain carries TRBV2 and TRBJ2-1; 11 bases align to TRBD2. Germline CDR1 SNHLY, CDR2 FYNNEI. Trimming took 6 bases from V and 9 from J; bases not matched to a gene: 1. The CDR3 spans 12 residues. The CDR3, as DNA: TGTGCCAGCAGGCTAGCGGGGGGTGAGCAGTTCTTC. Amino acid sequence: CASRLAGGEQFF.

This rearrangement joins TRBV5-6 to TRBJ2-7; D is unclear. This CDR3 comprises 13 residues. Germline V gene sequence: CDR1 SGHDT, CDR2 YYEEEE. V was cut by 5 bases and J by 1 base, with 10 bases left in between. CDR3 amino acids: CASSTGASYEQYF. CDR3 DNA sequence: TGTGCCAGCAGTACCGGAGCGTCCTACGAGCAGTACTTC.

The rearrangement joins TRBV29-1 to TRBJ2-4; tentatively, D is TRBD2 (5 bases). CDR1 is SQVTM and CDR2 is ANQGSEA in the germline V gene. V was trimmed by 5 bases and J by 0 bases, leaving 14 bases between them. This CDR3 contains 15 residues. In DNA, the CDR3 is TGCAGCGTTTCCGAGCGGTACCTAGCCAAAAACATTCAGTACTTC. Protein sequence: CSVSERYLAKNIQYF.

CDR3 nucleotides: TGTGCCAGCAGTGAAGGACAGGGCGACACCGGGGAGCTGTTTTTT. Amino acid sequence: CASSEGQGDTGELFF. This rearrangement joins TRBV25-1 to TRBJ2-2; 8 bases align to TRBD1. V was pared by 2 bases and J by 3 bases, with 2 bases of the junction left unmatched. This CDR3 comprises 15 residues. Germline values: CDR1 MGHDK, CDR2 SYGVNS.

The chain has TRBV3-1 (or the pseudogene TRBV3-2) and TRBJ1-2; D gene ambiguous. The V and J ends lost 1 base and 4 bases respectively, with 10 bases between them. The germline CDR1 and CDR2 sequences are LGHDT and YNNKEL (reference sequence). The CDR3 runs to 14 residues. DNA of the CDR3: TGTGCCAGCAGCCAAGCTAGGATACTCTATGGCTACACCTTC. Translating it yields CASSQARILYGYTF.

This chain connects TRBV10-3 to TRBJ1-5, with 9 positions matching TRBD1. This CDR3 is 14 amino acids long. The V gene end was trimmed by 2 bases and the J gene end by 7 bases; junction bases not matched to a gene: 3. The germline gives CDR1 ENHRY, CDR2 SYGVKD. CDR3: CAISEHRGPQPQHF. CDR3 DNA: TGTGCCATCAGTGAGCACAGGGGGCCGCAGCCCCAGCATTTT.

The rearrangement links TRBV7-2 to TRBJ1-2; D unclear. Trimming removed 4 bases from V and 9 bases from J, with 15 bases in between. The CDR3 has 13 residues. CDR1 is SGHTA and CDR2 is FQGNSA in the germline V gene. The CDR3 bases are TGTGCCAGCAGCTCCCCAAACGGGTATAGCTACACCTTC. This encodes CASSSPNGYSYTF.

This CDR3 reads CASSYLAGGGETQYF. DNA of the CDR3: TGTGCCAGCAGTTACTTGGCAGGGGGAGGAGAGACCCAGTACTTC. This chain links TRBV6-5 with TRBJ2-5, with TRBD1 as a possible D gene (7 bases). This CDR3 contains 15 residues. Germline CDR1 MNHEY, CDR2 SVGAGI. V lost 1 base, J lost 4 bases, and 13 bases lay in between.

The chain recombines TRBV7-3 with TRBJ2-1; 8 bases are a match to TRBD2. Trimming removed 5 bases from V and 6 bases from J; junction bases left unmatched: 12. Per germline, CDR1 SGHTA and CDR2 FQGTGA. CDR3 length: 16 residues. In DNA form, the CDR3 reads TGTGCCAGCAGCCCCAACCGGGGGGGCTTGGGCAATGAGCAGTTCTTC. This sequence encodes CASSPNRGGLGNEQFF.

The rearrangement links TRBV5-1 to TRBJ2-7; TRBD1 is a possible D gene (6 bases). From germline, CDR1 is SGHRS and CDR2 YFSETQ. The CDR3 is made up of 12 amino acids. V was pared by 4 bases and J by 10 bases, with 15 bases between. The CDR3 bases are TGCGCCAGCAGCATCGACAGGTGGGAACAGTACTTC. This sequence encodes CASSIDRWEQYF.

The V and J genes are TRBV30 and TRBJ2-2; D ambiguous. Germline CDR1 GTSNPN, CDR2 SVGIG (reference sequence). Trimming removed 4 bases from V and 6 bases from J, with 12 bases in between. This CDR3 comprises 13 residues. The CDR3, as DNA: TGTGCCTGGACTATTCTTCTGGCCGGGGAGCTGTTTTTT. Protein sequence: CAWTILLAGELFF.

This clone occurred a few times. The rearrangement uses TRBV2 and TRBJ1-3; 7 bases line up with TRBD1. The CDR3 loop spans 16 amino acids. Germline CDR1 SNHLY, CDR2 FYNNEI. J was trimmed by 7 bases and V by 5 bases; bases with no gene match: 14. The DNA for the CDR3 is TGTGCCAGCAGTCCTCCGGGACAGACTCTGGATAACACCATATATTTT. It is translated as CASSPPGQTLDNTIYF.

The count of this clone is one. The chain uses TRBV19 and TRBJ2-3; 7 nucleotides line up with TRBD2. Per germline, CDR1 LNHDA and CDR2 SQIVND (reference sequence). This CDR3 is 13 amino acids long. The ends lost 5 bases at V and 6 bases at J; junction bases unmatched: 5. DNA for the CDR3: TGTGCCAGTAGTCCTCTCGGGGGGGATACGCAGTATTTT. Translated: CASSPLGGDTQYF.

The chain uses TRBV6-5 and TRBJ1-2; D is ambiguous. The CDR3 spans 14 residues. Per germline, CDR1 MNHEY and CDR2 SVGAGI. V gave up 0 bases and J gave up 6 bases, with 11 bases separating them. CDR3: CASSYSNGVDGYTF. CDR3 coding DNA: TGTGCCAGCAGTTACTCGAACGGGGTGGATGGCTACACCTTC.

V usage is TRBV6-2 or TRBV6-3 and J usage is TRBJ1-5; D unclear. Germline loops: CDR1 MNHEY, CDR2 SVGEGT. The CDR3 has 13 amino acids. Trimming shortened V by 0 bases and J by 5 bases, and 5 bases separated the two germline ends. In DNA form, the CDR3 reads TGTGCCAGCAGTTACTCGCGGGATCAGCCCCAGCATTTT. Encoded protein: CASSYSRDQPQHF.